The rows below give T cell receptor beta chains drawn from one sample of a study of glioma-infiltrating T cells. TCRdb reanalysed the multiplex PCR reads using MiXCR and keeps one entry per CDR3 protein. The table lists approximately 130,000 distinct CDR3 sequences, approximately 24% of them singletons. Sequencing was performed on glioma tissue, nonneoplastic brain tissue, or PBMCs (not recorded which). The receptor source for this set is a human donor with low-grade glioma or glioblastoma, undergoing nonglioma brain surgery, or in good health (not recorded which). CDR3s include the opening cysteine and the closing phenylalanine or tryptophan. The D gene is left open where the match is weak. The size field is filled for only some rows; it gives once, few, many or a size class.

V gene,J gene,clone size,D gene,CDR3 DNA,CDR3 protein
TRBV20-1,TRBJ1-5,many,.,TGCAGTGCTAGACGAGTAGCGGGGGGTCCCCAGCATTTT,CSARRVAGGPQHF
TRBV18,TRBJ1-1,.,.,TGTGCCAGCTCACCACGGCGCAACCAGGGCACTGAAGCTTTCTTT,CASSPRRNQGTEAFF
TRBV20-1,TRBJ1-3,.,TRBD1,TGCAGTGCTTGCAACGGGACAGCTCCCACCATATATTTT,CSACNGTAPTIYF
TRBV20-1,TRBJ2-1,few,.,TGCAGTGCTAGTGGGTCACCGGGTTACAATGAGCAGTTCTTC,CSASGSPGYNEQFF
TRBV3-1,TRBJ2-1,few,TRBD2,TGTGCCAGCAGCAGACTAGCGGCCCACAATGAGCAGTTCTTC,CASSRLAAHNEQFF
TRBV6-1,TRBJ2-5,few,.,TGTGCCAGCAAGGGAGCCCAACGATTAGAGACCCAGTACTTC,CASKGAQRLETQYF
TRBV6-1,TRBJ2-1,few,.,TGTGCCAGCAGTGAAGCTGGGGCGGGGGAGCAGTTCTTC,CASSEAGAGEQFF
TRBV7-2,TRBJ1-2,.,.,TGTGCCAGCACCGAAAACGGACGGCTCTATGGCTACACCTTC,CASTENGRLYGYTF
TRBV6-6,TRBJ1-1,many,.,TGTGCCAGCAGTTACCAGGTGGGGGGCACTGAAGCTTTCTTT,CASSYQVGGTEAFF
TRBV20-1,TRBJ1-1,many,.,TGCAGTGCTAACGGACGGGGAGACACTGAAGCTTTCTTT,CSANGRGDTEAFF
TRBV5-1,TRBJ2-1,few,TRBD1,TGCGCCAGCAGCTTGGCCGGGGACAGCTCCTACAATGAGCAGTTCTTC,CASSLAGDSSYNEQFF
TRBV12-3/TRBV12-4,TRBJ1-1,few,.,TGTGCCAGCAGTTTAGGGGCTGCGCACGCTGAAGCTTTCTTT,CASSLGAAHAEAFF
TRBV4-2,TRBJ2-1,few,.,TGTGCCAGCAGCCAGAGTAGGGAATCCGAGCAGTTCTTC,CASSQSRESEQFF
TRBV7-3,TRBJ1-1,many,.,TGTGCCAGCAGTTTATATGGAGGCGCTGAAGCTTTCTTT,CASSLYGGAEAFF
TRBV7-6,TRBJ2-6,.,TRBD2,TGTGCCAGCAGCCGGACTAGCGGGGACGGGGCCAACGTCCTGACTTTC,CASSRTSGDGANVLTF
TRBV29-1,TRBJ2-5,once,.,TGCAGCGTTGAAGGGACCAGTAGGGAGACCCAGTACTTC,CSVEGTSRETQYF
TRBV6-2/TRBV6-3,TRBJ1-6,.,.,TGTGCCAGCAGTTACCCCGAGACTAATTCACCCCTCCACTTT,CASSYPETNSPLHF
TRBV7-9,TRBJ1-1,many,.,TGTGCCAGCAGCTTAGCGTTGACGGAAGCTTTCTTT,CASSLALTEAFF
TRBV2,TRBJ1-5,few,.,TGTGCCAGCAGTGTGATGAGGGGGGGCAATCAGCCCCAGCATTTT,CASSVMRGGNQPQHF
TRBV20-1,TRBJ2-5,many,TRBD2,TGCAGTGCTAATTTTCCTAGCGGGGGGGCCCAAGAGACCCAGTACTTC,CSANFPSGGAQETQYF
TRBV5-4,TRBJ2-1,few,TRBD2,TGTGCCAGCAGCGCAGGGACTAGCGGGGTCCGGGGTGAGCAGTTCTTC,CASSAGTSGVRGEQFF
TRBV18,TRBJ1-1,few,TRBD1,TGTGCCAGCTCATCCGGACAGGGGACGCTGGGCACTGAAGCTTTCTTT,CASSSGQGTLGTEAFF
TRBV20-1,TRBJ1-1,.,.,TGCAGTGCTCCGTACGGGGGCCAGAGGGTGAGGAACACTGAAGCTTTCTTT,CSAPYGGQRVRNTEAFF
TRBV6-1,TRBJ2-3,many,.,TGTGCCAGCGATCCTACGGGAGATACGCAGTATTTT,CASDPTGDTQYF
TRBV18,TRBJ2-1,.,.,TGTGCCAGCTCACCACCTGTACAGGGCGAGCAGTTCTTC,CASSPPVQGEQFF
TRBV4-1,TRBJ1-5,few,TRBD1,TGCGCCAGCAGCCAAGGGGACAGAGACAATCAGCCCCAGCATTTT,CASSQGDRDNQPQHF
TRBV20-1,TRBJ1-2,many,.,TGCAGTGCTAGAGATACAGGGTCCTACACCTTC,CSARDTGSYTF
TRBV7-2,TRBJ1-5,many,.,TGTGCCAGCAGCTTAGATGGTAGGCAGGGTAGCAATCAGCCCCAGCATTTT,CASSLDGRQGSNQPQHF